These 11 T cell receptor beta chains originate from one sample sequenced in a study of T cells in Graves' hyperthyroidism and ophthalmopathy. Researchers amplified the TCR beta CDR3 regions from RNA transcripts. Primed by the HTBI set, a first-round RT-PCR was run on the TCR CDR3. TCRdb reprocessed the multiplex PCR reads with MiXCR, giving one entry per CDR3 protein. The profile shows under 450,000 distinct CDR3 sequences, 15% to 17% of them singletons. The sample consisted of blood. The origin of the receptors is a woman aged 18-35 years with Graves' hyperthyroidism.

V and J are TRBV19 and TRBJ1-2; no clear D. Deletions cut 10 bases from V and 4 bases from J, with 16 bases between. Germline V gene lookup returns CDR1 LNHDA and CDR2 SQIVND (reference sequence). The CDR3 contains 13 residues. The CDR3 DNA reads as TGTGCCACTACCCCCAGACCTCGCTATGGCTACACCTTC. Encoded protein: CATTPRPRYGYTF. The full variable domain, completed using reference TRBV19 and TRBJ1-2, is DGGITQSPKYLFRKEGQNVTLSCEQNLNHDAMYWYRQDPGQGLRLIYYSQIVNDFQKGDIAEGYSVSREKKESFPLTVTSAQKNPTAFYLCATTPRPRYGYTFGSGTRLTVV.

Many counts were recorded for this clonotype. The genes are TRBV13 and TRBJ1-2, with TRBD1 as a possible D gene (6 bases). The CDR3 is 15 residues long. The ends were cut back, 5 bases at V and 7 bases at J, with 20 bases in the middle. Germline CDR1 reads PRHDT; CDR2 reads FYEKMQ (reference sequence). The CDR3 loop reads CASSPSMGAKGGYTF. For the CDR3, the DNA is TGTGCCAGCAGCCCCAGTATGGGGGCGAAGGGTGGCTACACCTTC.

The chain recombines TRBV20-1 with TRBJ1-1; D is undetermined. V was shortened by 3 bases and J by 9 bases, with 8 bases between the two germline ends. CDR1 is DFQATT, CDR2 SNEGSKA, per germline (reference sequence). CDR3 size: 10 residues. The CDR3 DNA sequence: TGCAGTGCTAGTGACGGGAAAGCTTTCTTT. This encodes CSASDGKAFF.

There are many counts of this clonotype. The chain combines TRBV6-6 with TRBJ1-2, with 7 positions matching TRBD1. Germline V CDR1 and CDR2: MNHNY, SVGAGI (reference sequence). The length of the CDR3 is 14 residues. V was pared by 0 bases and J by 4 bases, with 2 bases of the junction left unmatched. Here the CDR3 DNA reads TGTGCCAGCAGTTACTCTTCAGGGGGCTATGGCTACACCTTC. Its protein product is CASSYSSGGYGYTF.

This clonotype occurred a few times. The CDR3 DNA is TGTGCCAGCAGCCAAGGTCGGGGTGCAACTAATGAAAAACTGTTTTTT. Translation: CASSQGRGATNEKLFF. V usage is TRBV4-2 and J usage is TRBJ1-4; D is ambiguous. The CDR3 consists of 16 residues. Germline V gives CDR1 LGHNA, CDR2 YNFKEQ. V was trimmed by 1 base and J by 0 bases, leaving 9 bases between them.

This clonotype showed up just a few times. The rearrangement uses TRBV4-1 and TRBJ2-5, with D perhaps matching TRBD2 (6 bases). CDR3 length equals 16 residues. V lost 4 bases and J 1 base, leaving 16 bases between the germline ends. CDR1 and CDR2 from the germline V gene are MGHRA and YSYEKL. In DNA form, the CDR3 reads TGCGCCAGCAGCCCACGGGACTGGGGAGCCCAAGAGACCCAGTACTTC. It codes for CASSPRDWGAQETQYF.

The sample holds many counts of this clonotype. The chain has TRBV28 and TRBJ2-1; 11 nucleotides agree with TRBD2. The trim removed 4 bases at V and 0 bases at J, leaving 5 bases unmatched. Germline assignment: CDR1 MDHEN and CDR2 SYDVKM. The CDR3 consists of 17 residues. The CDR3 here is CASSSTSGAASYNEQFF. CDR3 bases: TGTGCCAGCAGTTCGACTAGCGGGGCGGCCTCCTACAATGAGCAGTTCTTC.

In this sample, this clonotype turned up many times. The V and J genes are TRBV2 and TRBJ2-3, with 8 bases lining up with TRBD1. Germline V gene data show CDR1 as SNHLY and CDR2 as FYNNEI. J lost 3 bases, V lost 3 bases, and 5 bases had no gene match. The CDR3 has 15 amino acids. This chain's CDR3 is CASSDGRGRTDTQYF. The CDR3 DNA is TGTGCCAGCAGTGACGGCAGGGGGCGTACAGATACGCAGTATTTT. Combining the CDR3 with reference TRBV2 and TRBJ2-3 gives the whole variable domain EPEVTQTPSHQVTQMGQEVILRCVPISNHLYFYWYRQILGQKVEFLVSFYNNEISEKSEIFDDQFSVERPDGSNFTLKIRSTKLEDSAMYFCASSDGRGRTDTQYFGPGTRLTVL.

This clonotype appeared many times. This chain joins TRBV20-1 and TRBJ1-2; TRBD1 agrees at 8 bases. The CDR3 sequence is 14 residues long. V was pared by 5 bases and J by 8 bases, with 13 bases of the junction left unmatched. In germline, CDR1 is DFQATT, CDR2 SNEGSKA (reference sequence). In DNA, the CDR3 is TGCAGTGCTCCGATCACCGACAGGGGTCGGGGCTACACCTTC. Amino acid sequence: CSAPITDRGRGYTF.

This clonotype was picked up a small number of times. This chain joins TRBV6-1 and TRBJ1-4, with a weak D call TRBD1 (5 bases). CDR1 and CDR2 from the germline V gene are MNHNS and SASEGT. V was clipped by 6 bases and J by 0 bases, with 11 bases between them. This CDR3 contains 15 residues. CDR3 protein: CASRRTPATNEKLFF. CDR3 DNA: TGTGCCAGCAGGAGGACACCTGCAACTAATGAAAAACTGTTTTTT.

The chain uses TRBV20-1 and TRBJ2-3; 11 bases are a match to TRBD2. Unmatched junction bases numbered 10, after V lost 4 bases and J lost 1 base. This CDR3 comprises 17 residues. Germline CDR1 and CDR2: DFQATT and SNEGSKA (reference sequence). CDR3 loop: CSANPGTSGPRTDTQYF. CDR3 coding DNA: TGCAGTGCTAATCCCGGGACTAGCGGACCTCGCACAGATACGCAGTATTTT.